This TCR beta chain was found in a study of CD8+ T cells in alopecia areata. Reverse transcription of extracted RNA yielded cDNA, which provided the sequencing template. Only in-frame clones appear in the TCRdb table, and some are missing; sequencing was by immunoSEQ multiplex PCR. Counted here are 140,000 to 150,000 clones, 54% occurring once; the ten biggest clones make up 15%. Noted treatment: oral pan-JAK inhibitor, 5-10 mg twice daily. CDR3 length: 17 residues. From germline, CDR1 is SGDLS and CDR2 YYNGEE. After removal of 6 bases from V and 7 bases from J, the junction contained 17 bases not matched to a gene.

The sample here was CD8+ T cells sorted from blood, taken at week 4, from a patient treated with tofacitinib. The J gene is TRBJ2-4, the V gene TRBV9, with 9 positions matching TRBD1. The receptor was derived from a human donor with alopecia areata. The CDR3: CASTRTGVISPMNIQYF. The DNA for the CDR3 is TGTGCCAGCACCCGGACAGGGGTCATCTCCCCTATGAACATTCAGTACTTC.